This passage covers 32 T cell receptor beta chains from one sample sequenced in a study of shared clonotypes between healthy human individuals. Data came from immunoSEQ multiplex PCR; TCRdb stores just in-frame clones and leaves some out. This table has 2 million to 2.5 million clones, 85% to 95% appearing once. The sample comprised naive CD4+ T cells from PBMCs. Noted subset: CD45RA+ positively selected. The receptors shown here come from a young man in good health. Some clones in this sample may be carry-over from other donors' samples.

The chain recombines TRBV5-1 with TRBJ1-1; no clear D gene. This CDR3 has 14 amino acids. Germline lookup yields CDR1 SGHRS and CDR2 YFSETQ. V shed 0 bases and J shed 5 bases, with 11 bases lying between them. In nucleotides, the CDR3 is TGCGCCAGCAGCTTGGCGACGGAGAAGACTGAAGCTTTCTTT. It yields the protein CASSLATEKTEAFF.

The CDR3 here is CASSLAGSEQYF. CDR3 bases: TGTGCCAGCAGTCTAGCGGGTAGCGAGCAGTACTTC. This chain connects TRBV25-1 to TRBJ2-7; 8 positions match TRBD2. The CDR3 runs to 12 residues. Unmatched junction bases numbered 3, after V lost 5 bases and J lost 6 bases. CDR1 MGHDK and CDR2 SYGVNS come from the germline V gene.

This clone was seen a single time. J is TRBJ2-5 and V is TRBV28, with TRBD1 as a possible D gene (6 bases). The J call may not be correct, given that the DNA end is closer to TRBJ2-7. This CDR3 is 14 amino acids long. Germline V gene lookup returns CDR1 MDHEN and CDR2 SYDVKM. CDR3 bases: TGTGCCAGCAGTTCGGGGACATATTCCTACGAGCAGTACTTC. This gives the protein CASSSGTYSYEQYF.

This chain joins TRBV7-2 and TRBJ2-7; possible D gene TRBD1, 5 bases. Germline values: CDR1 SGHTA, CDR2 FQGNSA. The V gene lost 2 bases and the J gene lost 2 bases, with 10 bases spanning the gap. CDR3 length: 14 amino acids. CDR3 region: CASSLTRTTYEQYF. CDR3 coding DNA: TGTGCCAGCAGCTTAACGCGGACAACCTACGAGCAGTACTTC.

The J gene is TRBJ2-7, the V gene TRBV6-5; 9 bases agree with TRBD1. This CDR3 is 14 amino acids long. V trimming: 6 bases; J trimming: 3 bases; junction bases outside the gene matches: 6. Germline CDR1 and CDR2: MNHEY and SVGAGI. In DNA form, the CDR3 reads TGTGCCAGCAGGAGGGACAGGGTGGGCTACGAGCAGTACTTC. Translation: CASRRDRVGYEQYF.

The chain has TRBV30 and TRBJ2-7; TRBD2 aligns across 11 bases. Germline CDR1 and CDR2: GTSNPN and SVGIG (reference sequence). The CDR3 spans 16 residues. The J segment lost 3 bases and the V segment lost 0 bases, leaving 7 bases of the junction unmatched. This CDR3 reads CAWSVWGLADNYEQYF. The CDR3 coding sequence is TGTGCCTGGAGTGTGTGGGGACTAGCGGATAACTACGAGCAGTACTTC.

In this sample, this clone turned up a few times. V gene TRBV6-6 combines with J gene TRBJ1-5; no reliable D call. This CDR3 region has 13 residues. With 7 bases removed from V and 1 base from J, the gap between germline ends came to 8 bases. Germline lookup yields CDR1 MNHNY and CDR2 SVGAGI (reference sequence). CDR3 amino acids: CASNPLSNQPQHF. In DNA, the CDR3 is TGTGCCAGCAATCCATTGAGCAATCAGCCCCAGCATTTT.

The chain recombines TRBV6-1 with TRBJ2-7; 9 positions match TRBD2. Looked up from germline, CDR1 is MNHNS and CDR2 is SASEGT. Losses at the gene ends were 4 bases for V and 1 base for J; bases not matched to a gene: 5. The CDR3 has 15 residues. The DNA for the CDR3 is TGTGCCAGCAGTGCTTCTAGCGGGATTTCCTACGAGCAGTACTTC. Encoded protein: CASSASSGISYEQYF.

This clone was observed once. V gene TRBV28 combines with J gene TRBJ2-1; D perhaps matches TRBD1 (6 bases). Germline V gives CDR1 MDHEN, CDR2 SYDVKM. Trimming left V 7 bases short and J 2 bases short, with 15 bases between. The CDR3 loop spans 15 amino acids. The CDR3 DNA is TGTGCCAGCAATAAGCGGCAGGGGACCTACAATGAGCAGTTCTTC. Translation gives CASNKRQGTYNEQFF.

V gene TRBV5-6 combines with J gene TRBJ1-5, with D possibly TRBD1 on 5 matching bases. V was cut by 1 base and J by 0 bases, with 8 bases left in between. The CDR3 contains 15 residues. CDR1 and CDR2 (germline): SGHDT, YYEEEE. The CDR3 protein is CASSLQGYSNQPQHF. For the CDR3, the DNA is TGTGCCAGCAGCTTGCAGGGTTATAGCAATCAGCCCCAGCATTTT.

The gene calls are TRBV7-2 and TRBJ2-2; the D gene could be TRBD1 or TRBD2 (5 bases each). The V gene's germline CDR1 is SGHTA and CDR2 FQGNSA. The germline V and J ends were trimmed by 3 bases and 5 bases, with 13 bases remaining between them. CDR3 length equals 15 residues. For the CDR3, the DNA is TGTGCCAGCAGCTTGAGGGGAGTGAGGACCGGGGAGCTGTTTTTT. It yields the protein CASSLRGVRTGELFF.

The chain recombines TRBV27 with TRBJ1-4; D is ambiguous. This CDR3 has 14 amino acids. V was trimmed by 3 bases and J by 5 bases, leaving 10 bases between them. Germline assignment: CDR1 MNHEY and CDR2 SMNVEV (reference sequence). CDR3 in amino acids: CASSFRPGNEKLFF. CDR3 sequence (DNA): TGTGCCAGCAGTTTTAGACCGGGGAATGAAAAACTGTTTTTT.

CDR3 in amino acids: CSVDKAGGARETQYF. CDR3 in DNA: TGCAGCGTTGATAAGGCAGGGGGCGCGCGGGAGACCCAGTACTTC. V is TRBV29-1 and J is TRBJ2-5, with TRBD1 matching over 8 bases. With V trimmed by 3 bases and J by 5 bases, 11 bases remained unmatched. CDR1 is SQVTM and CDR2 is ANQGSEA in the germline V gene. CDR3 length equals 15 residues.

The chain couples TRBV6-6 to TRBJ1-4, with 12 nucleotides matching TRBD1. CDR1 is MNHNY, CDR2 SVGAGI, per germline (reference sequence). Unmatched junction bases numbered 0, after V lost 0 bases and J lost 7 bases. CDR3 length: 15 amino acids. CDR3 bases: TGTGCCAGCAGTTACTCGGGACAGGGGGCTGAAAAACTGTTTTTT. Its protein product is CASSYSGQGAEKLFF.

The chain links TRBV29-1 to TRBJ1-3; weak D call: TRBD1 (6 bases). Trimming removed 7 bases at V and 0 bases at J, with 10 bases between. Germline loops: CDR1 SQVTM, CDR2 ANQGSEA. The CDR3 covers 13 residues. The CDR3 loop is CSGQVNSGNTIYF. The DNA of the CDR3 is TGCAGCGGACAGGTTAACTCTGGAAACACCATATATTTT. Complete variable domain (other parts from reference TRBV29-1 and TRBJ1-3): SAVISQKPSRDICQRGTSLTIQCQVDSQVTMMFWYRQQPGQSLTLIATANQGSEATYESGFVIDKFPISRPNLTFSTLTVSNMSPEDSSIYLCSGQVNSGNTIYFGEGSWLTVV.

The V call is TRBV7-3, the J call TRBJ2-1, with 15 bases fitting TRBD2. The V and J ends lost 4 bases and 1 base, in that order; junction bases with no gene match: 8. The CDR3 sequence is 19 residues long. Germline V gives CDR1 SGHTA, CDR2 FQGTGA. The CDR3 DNA reads TGTGCCAGCAGCTCAGGACTAGCGGGAGGGCCGAGGTCCTACAATGAGCAGTTCTTC. Amino acid sequence: CASSSGLAGGPRSYNEQFF.

This chain links TRBV9 with TRBJ1-1; D might be TRBD1 (5 bases). CDR3 size: 16 residues. The V end was cut by 4 bases, the J end by 5 bases, with 21 bases between. The germline gives CDR1 SGDLS, CDR2 YYNGEE. DNA for the CDR3: TGTGCCAGCAGCTCTACCCCGGGGGGGGGAACGACTGAAGCTTTCTTT. This gives the protein CASSSTPGGGTTEAFF. Together with reference TRBV9 and TRBJ1-1, the CDR3 gives the full variable domain: DSGVTQTPKHLITATGQRVTLRCSPRSGDLSVYWYQQSLDQGLQFLIQYYNGEERAKGNILERFSAQQFPDLHSELNLSSLELGDSALYFCASSSTPGGGTTEAFFGQGTRLTVV.

This chain links TRBV29-1 with TRBJ2-7; D might be TRBD2 (6 bases). Trimming took off 4 bases at V and 7 bases at J, with 14 bases between the two ends. This CDR3 has 12 amino acids. CDR1 and CDR2 from the germline V gene are SQVTM and ANQGSEA. The CDR3 nucleotides are TGCAGCGTTGGTCGGGGGTCGGGTGAGCAGTACTTC. Its protein is CSVGRGSGEQYF.

The rearrangement joins TRBV6-1 to TRBJ1-3; D gene uncertain. There are 13 residues in the CDR3. Germline lookup yields CDR1 MNHNS and CDR2 SASEGT. Trimming pared 0 bases from V and 4 bases from J, leaving 4 bases between. The CDR3 is CASSEAVGNTIYF. The CDR3 nucleotides read TGTGCCAGCAGTGAAGCGGTGGGAAACACCATATATTTT.

The chain recombines TRBV19 with TRBJ1-2; the D is unclear. The germline V gene encodes CDR1 LNHDA and CDR2 SQIVND (reference sequence). There are 13 residues in the CDR3. Trimming removed 7 bases at V and 4 bases at J, with 13 bases between. CDR3 nucleotides: TGTGCCAGTATGGGGAGACCGTTCTATGGCTACACCTTC. It encodes CASMGRPFYGYTF.

The chain carries TRBV6-6 and TRBJ1-1, with 7 bases fitting TRBD1. Germline lookup yields CDR1 MNHNY and CDR2 SVGAGI (reference sequence). This CDR3 has 16 residues. V shed 6 bases, J shed 4 bases, and the junction held 14 bases outside the gene matches. CDR3 DNA: TGTGCCAGCAGGCCCAGACAGGGTTCAGGCGGCACTGAAGCTTTCTTT. Protein product: CASRPRQGSGGTEAFF.

The rearrangement joins TRBV5-1 to TRBJ2-7, with TRBD2 as a possible D gene (6 bases). Germline V gene lookup returns CDR1 SGHRS and CDR2 YFSETQ. The V and J ends lost 0 bases and 0 bases respectively, with 10 bases between them. The CDR3 loop spans 15 amino acids. CDR3 DNA: TGCGCCAGCAGCTTGGGCGGGGCGAACTCCTACGAGCAGTACTTC. This sequence encodes CASSLGGANSYEQYF.

With regard to this clone: Within the sample, other DNA sequences also encode this same CDR3. The gene calls are TRBV28 and TRBJ2-1; TRBD2 might be the D (5 bases). The CDR3 is 15 amino acids. Germline values: CDR1 MDHEN, CDR2 SYDVKM. V was cut by 6 bases and J by 0 bases, with 12 bases left in between. CDR3 protein: CASSPQRTSYNEQFF. The CDR3 DNA reads TGTGCCAGCAGCCCCCAGCGGACCTCCTACAATGAGCAGTTCTTC.

The CDR3 bases are TGTGCCAGCAGCATAAAGTCCGGGACAGGGAACTATGGCTACACCTTC. This translates into CASSIKSGTGNYGYTF. The rearrangement joins TRBV5-6 to TRBJ1-2; 9 bases are a match to TRBD1. There are 16 residues in the CDR3. Germline V gene lookup returns CDR1 SGHDT and CDR2 YYEEEE. Losses at the gene ends were 4 bases for V and 2 bases for J; bases not matched to a gene: 9.

The chain has TRBV7-2 and TRBJ2-7; 9 nucleotides line up with TRBD1. The CDR3 contains 14 residues. CDR1 is SGHTA, CDR2 FQGNSA, per germline. Unmatched junction bases numbered 6, after V lost 4 bases and J lost 5 bases. The CDR3: CASSSNRGRNEQYF. Here the CDR3 DNA reads TGTGCCAGCAGCTCCAACAGGGGGCGAAACGAGCAGTACTTC.

A word on this clone: Other DNA variants within this sample encode the same CDR3. The chain links TRBV5-1 to TRBJ1-2; 7 nucleotides align to TRBD1. The germline gives CDR1 SGHRS, CDR2 YFSETQ. V dropped 4 bases and J dropped 2; count of bases not matched to a gene: 2. This CDR3 region has 13 residues. As DNA, the CDR3 is TGCGCCAGCAGCCGGGGACAGAACTATGGCTACACCTTC. Translated, it gives CASSRGQNYGYTF.

The J gene is TRBJ2-5, the V gene TRBV7-3; 13 bases agree with TRBD2. V lost 2 bases, J lost 4 bases, and 4 bases stayed unmatched. The CDR3 covers 16 residues. Per germline, CDR1 SGHTA and CDR2 FQGTGA. CDR3 residues: CASSLSLAGGSETQYF. CDR3 sequence (DNA): TGTGCCAGCAGCTTATCACTAGCGGGAGGGTCAGAGACCCAGTACTTC.

The V and J genes are TRBV28 and TRBJ1-2; no firm D call. The CDR3 contains 14 residues. V was cut by 3 bases and J by 5 bases, with 13 bases left in between. Germline CDR1 reads MDHEN; CDR2 reads SYDVKM. CDR3 sequence (DNA): TGTGCCAGCAGTTTCAGCAGGAGGACTTATGGCTACACCTTC. This gives the protein CASSFSRRTYGYTF.

This chain joins TRBV7-3 and TRBJ2-1; D ambiguous. V was clipped by 8 bases and J by 0 bases, with 5 bases between them. Germline lookup yields CDR1 SGHTA and CDR2 FQGTGA. This CDR3 has 12 residues. CDR3 nucleotides: TGTGCCAGCGGGAACTCCTACAATGAGCAGTTCTTC. Its translation is CASGNSYNEQFF. Drawing the rest from reference TRBV7-3 and TRBJ2-1, the complete variable domain is GAGVSQTPSNKVTEKGKYVELRCDPISGHTALYWYRQSLGQGPEFLIYFQGTGAADDSGLPNDRFFAVRPEGSVSTLKIQRTERGDSAVYLCASGNSYNEQFFGPGTRLTVL.

V usage is TRBV30 and J usage is TRBJ2-5; TRBD2 agrees at 9 bases. V trimming: 2 bases; J trimming: 6 bases; junction bases outside the gene matches: 10. Germline loops: CDR1 GTSNPN, CDR2 SVGIG (reference sequence). The CDR3 is 15 amino acids. CDR3 sequence reads: CAWSLGTSSEQTQYF. CDR3 sequence (DNA): TGTGCCTGGAGTCTCGGGACTAGCAGCGAACAGACCCAGTACTTC.

Note on this clone: The sample contains more than one DNA sequence encoding this CDR3. The rearrangement joins TRBV5-1 to TRBJ1-3; TRBD1 is a possible D gene (6 bases). The CDR3 sequence is 15 residues long. Germline CDR1 and CDR2: SGHRS and YFSETQ. V lost 4 bases and J lost 0, with 11 bases in between. The CDR3 loop is CASSETGGSGNTIYF. The CDR3 nucleotides read TGCGCCAGCAGCGAGACAGGTGGCTCTGGAAACACCATATATTTT. Full variable domain (outside the CDR3, taken from reference TRBV5-1 and TRBJ1-3): KAGVTQTPRYLIKTRGQQVTLSCSPISGHRSVSWYQQTPGQGLQFLFEYFSETQRNKGNFPGRFSGRQFSNSRSEMNVSTLELGDSALYLCASSETGGSGNTIYFGEGSWLTVV.

This rearrangement joins TRBV15 to TRBJ2-3; TRBD2 matches at 10 bases. Per germline, CDR1 LNHNV and CDR2 YYDKDF (reference sequence). With 0 bases clipped from V and 5 bases from J, the junction kept 5 bases outside the gene matches. There are 16 residues in the CDR3. This CDR3 is CATSREPSGSVDTQYF. The CDR3 DNA sequence: TGTGCCACCAGCAGAGAACCTAGCGGGAGTGTAGATACGCAGTATTTT.